This T cell receptor (beta chain) was profiled in a study of blood T cell repertoires in COVID-19. The wider study: Acute-phase and convalescent COVID-19 samples originated in the United States, Italy and Spain. Sample material is recorded as cDNA or gDNA derived from T cells, B-cell-depleted T cells, or PBMCs.

Two negative PCRs, clearance, or symptom resolution had been documented for recovered Cohort 3 donors. Germline V gene data show CDR1 as ENHRY and CDR2 as SYGVKD. The CDR3 runs 13 residues. V dropped 6 bases and J dropped 5 bases, with 13 bases sitting between them. Authors' processing steps: The assay estimated nucleated cells by amplifying reference gene primers. Sequencing used immunoSEQ multiplex PCR; TCRdb keeps in-frame clones, though not all of them. That table furnishes V, J and clone size, whereas the DNA furnished D and trimming. The table lists some 330,000 clones, roughly four fifths of them singletons, with over 4.5% in the top ten.

Sequencing was done on a sample of PBMCs or T cells enriched from blood (not recorded which). This receptor was taken from a woman in her fifties or sixties who had recovered from COVID-19. The chain uses TRBV10-3 and TRBJ1-1; D is possibly TRBD1 (6 bases). The CDR3 bases are TGTGCCATCAGCTACAGGGAGGGGACTGAAGCTTTCTTT. It encodes CAISYREGTEAFF.